This TCR beta chain originates from a study of T cells in Graves' hyperthyroidism and ophthalmopathy. This clonotype was picked up a small number of times. TCR beta CDR3 regions were amplified from RNA. The HTBI primer set was used in a first-round RT-PCR of the TCR CDR3. Each CDR3 protein is one row after TCRdb ran MiXCR on the multiplex PCR reads. This sample yields hundreds of thousands of distinct CDR3 sequences, of which about 19% are seen a single time; 16% belongs to the top ten. Lactation, pregnancy, other autoimmune disease or uncontrolled infection excluded patients. When hyperthyroidism was first diagnosed, the blood sample was taken, preceding any ophthalmopathy symptoms. CDR1 is SGHDT, CDR2 YYEEEE, per germline. Germline trimming cut 5 bases from V and 7 bases from J; bases unmatched to any gene: 15. CDR3 length: 16 amino acids.

The sequence came from a woman in her fifties or sixties with Graves' hyperthyroidism that later progressed to Graves' ophthalmopathy. The specimen was blood. The V and J genes are TRBV5-6 and TRBJ2-5; 9 nucleotides line up with TRBD1. The CDR3 loop reads CASSNLIRDREGTQYF. As DNA, the CDR3 is TGTGCCAGCAGTAACCTGATCAGGGACAGGGAGGGGACCCAGTACTTC.